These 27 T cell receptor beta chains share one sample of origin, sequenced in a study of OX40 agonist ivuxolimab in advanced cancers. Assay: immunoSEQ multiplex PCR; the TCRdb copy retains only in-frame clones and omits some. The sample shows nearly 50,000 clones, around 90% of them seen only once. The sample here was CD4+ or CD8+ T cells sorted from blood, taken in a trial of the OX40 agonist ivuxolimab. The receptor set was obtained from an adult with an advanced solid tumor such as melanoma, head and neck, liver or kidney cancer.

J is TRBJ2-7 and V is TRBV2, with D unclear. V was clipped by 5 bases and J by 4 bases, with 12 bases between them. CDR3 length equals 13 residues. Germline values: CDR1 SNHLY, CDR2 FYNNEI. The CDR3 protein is CASSPRSLYEQYF. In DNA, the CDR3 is TGTGCCAGCAGTCCCAGGAGTCTGTACGAGCAGTACTTC.

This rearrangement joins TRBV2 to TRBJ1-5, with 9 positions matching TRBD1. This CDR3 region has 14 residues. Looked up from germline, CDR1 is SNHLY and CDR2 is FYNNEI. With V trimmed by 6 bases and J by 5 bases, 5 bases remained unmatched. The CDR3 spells CASSDRGEHQPQHF. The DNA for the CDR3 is TGTGCCAGCAGCGACAGGGGGGAACATCAGCCCCAGCATTTT.

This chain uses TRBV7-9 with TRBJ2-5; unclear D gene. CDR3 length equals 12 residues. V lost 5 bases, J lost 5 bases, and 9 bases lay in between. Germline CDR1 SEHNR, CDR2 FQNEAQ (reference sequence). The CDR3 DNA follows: TGTGCCAGCAGCCCGTCCTCCGAGACCCAGTACTTC. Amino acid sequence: CASSPSSETQYF.

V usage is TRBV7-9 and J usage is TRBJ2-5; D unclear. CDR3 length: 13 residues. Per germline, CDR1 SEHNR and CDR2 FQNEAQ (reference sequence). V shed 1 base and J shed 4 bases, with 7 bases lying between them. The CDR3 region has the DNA TGTGCCAGCAGCTTAGGGGTGTTAGAGACCCAGTACTTC. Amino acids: CASSLGVLETQYF.

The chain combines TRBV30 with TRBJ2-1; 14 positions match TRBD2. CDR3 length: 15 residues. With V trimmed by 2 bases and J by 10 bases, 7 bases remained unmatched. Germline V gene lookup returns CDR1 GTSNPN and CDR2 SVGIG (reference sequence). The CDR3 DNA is TGTGCCTGGAGTCCAAAGGGACTAGCGGGAGTGGAGCAGTTCTTC. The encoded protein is CAWSPKGLAGVEQFF.

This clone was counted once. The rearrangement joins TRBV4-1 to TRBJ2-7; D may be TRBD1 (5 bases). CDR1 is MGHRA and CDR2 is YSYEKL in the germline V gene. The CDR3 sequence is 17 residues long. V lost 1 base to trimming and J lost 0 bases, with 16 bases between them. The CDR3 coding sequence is TGCGCCAGCAGCCAAGGCCTAACAGGTTTGAGCTCCTACGAGCAGTACTTC. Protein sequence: CASSQGLTGLSSYEQYF.

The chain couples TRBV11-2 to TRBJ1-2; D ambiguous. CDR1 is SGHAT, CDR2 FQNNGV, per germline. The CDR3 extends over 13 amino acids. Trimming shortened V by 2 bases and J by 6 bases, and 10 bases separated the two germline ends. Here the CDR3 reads CASSLTGRDGYTF. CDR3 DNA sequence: TGTGCCAGCAGCTTAACGGGGAGGGATGGCTACACCTTC. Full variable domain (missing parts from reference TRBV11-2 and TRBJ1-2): EAGVAQSPRYKIIEKRQSVAFWCNPISGHATLYWYQQILGQGPKLLIQFQNNGVVDDSQLPKDRFSAERLKGVDSTLKIQPAKLEDSAVYLCASSLTGRDGYTFGSGTRLTVV.

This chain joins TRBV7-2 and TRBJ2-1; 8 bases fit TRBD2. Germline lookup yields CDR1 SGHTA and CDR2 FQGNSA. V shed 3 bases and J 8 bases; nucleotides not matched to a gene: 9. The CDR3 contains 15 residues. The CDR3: CASSLGERENDEQFF. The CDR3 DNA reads TGTGCCAGCAGCTTGGGGGAGCGGGAGAACGATGAGCAGTTCTTC.

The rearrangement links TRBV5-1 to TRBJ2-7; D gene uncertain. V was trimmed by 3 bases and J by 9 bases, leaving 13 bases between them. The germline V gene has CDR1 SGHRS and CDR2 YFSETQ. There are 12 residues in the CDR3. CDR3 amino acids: CASSSDWGLQYF. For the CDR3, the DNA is TGCGCCAGCAGCTCAGATTGGGGTCTGCAGTACTTC.

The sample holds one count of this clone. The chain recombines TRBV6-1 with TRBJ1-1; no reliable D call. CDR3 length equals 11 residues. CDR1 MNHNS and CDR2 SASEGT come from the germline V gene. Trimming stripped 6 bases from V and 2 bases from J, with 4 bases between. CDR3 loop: CASRLNTEAFF. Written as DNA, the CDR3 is TGTGCCAGCAGGCTAAACACTGAAGCTTTCTTT.

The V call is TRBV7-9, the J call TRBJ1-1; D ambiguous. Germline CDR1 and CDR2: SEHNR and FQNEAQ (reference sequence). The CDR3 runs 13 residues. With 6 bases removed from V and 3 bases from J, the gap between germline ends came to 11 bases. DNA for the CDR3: TGTGCCAGCAGGGTTCACGGGGACACTGAAGCTTTCTTT. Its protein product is CASRVHGDTEAFF. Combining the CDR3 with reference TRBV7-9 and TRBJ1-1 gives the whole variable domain DTGVSQNPRHKITKRGQNVTFRCDPISEHNRLYWYRQTLGQGPEFLTYFQNEAQLEKSRLLSDRFSAERPKGSFSTLEIQRTEQGDSAMYLCASRVHGDTEAFFGQGTRLTVV.

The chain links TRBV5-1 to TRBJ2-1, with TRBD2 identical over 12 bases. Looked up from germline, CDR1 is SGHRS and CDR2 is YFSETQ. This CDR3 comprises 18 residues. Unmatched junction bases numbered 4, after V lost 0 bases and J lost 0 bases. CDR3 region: CASSLVGLAGISYNEQFF. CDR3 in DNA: TGCGCCAGCAGCTTGGTGGGACTAGCGGGTATCTCCTACAATGAGCAGTTCTTC.

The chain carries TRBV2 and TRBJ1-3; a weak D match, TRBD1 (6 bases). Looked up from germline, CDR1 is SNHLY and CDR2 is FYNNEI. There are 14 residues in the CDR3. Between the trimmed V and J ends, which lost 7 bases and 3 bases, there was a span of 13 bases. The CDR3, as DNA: TGTGCCAGCATGGGGGGGGCGAGTGGAAACACCATATATTTT. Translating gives CASMGGASGNTIYF.

CDR3 amino acids: CSAADNYEQYF. The CDR3 DNA reads TGCAGTGCCGCAGACAACTACGAGCAGTACTTC. The chain is built from TRBV20-1 and TRBJ2-7, with no clear D. The germline CDR1 and CDR2 sequences are DFQATT and SNEGSKA (reference sequence). The CDR3 covers 11 residues. Trimming pared 6 bases from V and 3 bases from J, leaving 9 bases between.

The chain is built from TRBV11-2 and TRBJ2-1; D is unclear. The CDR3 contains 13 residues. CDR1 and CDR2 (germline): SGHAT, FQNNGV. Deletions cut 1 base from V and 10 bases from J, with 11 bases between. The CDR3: CASSLGVLREQFF. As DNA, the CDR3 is TGTGCCAGCAGCTTAGGCGTTCTTAGGGAGCAGTTCTTC. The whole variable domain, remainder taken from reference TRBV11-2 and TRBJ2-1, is EAGVAQSPRYKIIEKRQSVAFWCNPISGHATLYWYQQILGQGPKLLIQFQNNGVVDDSQLPKDRFSAERLKGVDSTLKIQPAKLEDSAVYLCASSLGVLREQFFGPGTRLTVL.

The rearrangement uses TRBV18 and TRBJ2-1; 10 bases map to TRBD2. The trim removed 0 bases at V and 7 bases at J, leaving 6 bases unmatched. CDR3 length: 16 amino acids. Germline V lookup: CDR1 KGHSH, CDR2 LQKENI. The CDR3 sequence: CASSPPSSGRGNEQFF. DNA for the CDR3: TGTGCCAGCTCACCACCGTCTAGCGGGAGAGGTAATGAGCAGTTCTTC.

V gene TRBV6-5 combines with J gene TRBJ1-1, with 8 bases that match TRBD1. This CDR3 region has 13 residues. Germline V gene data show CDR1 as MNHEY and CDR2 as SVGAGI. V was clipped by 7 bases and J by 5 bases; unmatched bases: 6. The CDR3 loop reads CASKRTGNTEAFF. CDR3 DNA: TGTGCCAGCAAGAGGACAGGGAATACTGAAGCTTTCTTT.

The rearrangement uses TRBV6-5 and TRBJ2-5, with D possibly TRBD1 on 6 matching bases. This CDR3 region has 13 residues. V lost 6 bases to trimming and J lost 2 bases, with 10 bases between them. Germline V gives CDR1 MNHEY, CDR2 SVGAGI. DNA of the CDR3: TGTGCCAGCAGGCACAGGGATCAAGAGACCCAGTACTTC. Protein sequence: CASRHRDQETQYF.

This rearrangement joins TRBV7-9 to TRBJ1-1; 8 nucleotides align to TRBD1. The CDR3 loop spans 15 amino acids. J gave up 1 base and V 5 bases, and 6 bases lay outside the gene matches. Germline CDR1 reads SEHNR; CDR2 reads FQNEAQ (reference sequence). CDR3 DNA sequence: TGTGCCAGCAGCCGTTACGGACAGGGGAACACTGAAGCTTTCTTT. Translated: CASSRYGQGNTEAFF.

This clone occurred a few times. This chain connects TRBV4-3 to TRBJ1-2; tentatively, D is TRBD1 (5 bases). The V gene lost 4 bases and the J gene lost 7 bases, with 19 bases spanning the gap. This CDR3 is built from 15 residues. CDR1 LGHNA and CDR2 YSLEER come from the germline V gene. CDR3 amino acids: CASSLVREGNTGYTF. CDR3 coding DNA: TGCGCCAGCAGCCTCGTCAGGGAGGGTAATACTGGCTACACCTTC.

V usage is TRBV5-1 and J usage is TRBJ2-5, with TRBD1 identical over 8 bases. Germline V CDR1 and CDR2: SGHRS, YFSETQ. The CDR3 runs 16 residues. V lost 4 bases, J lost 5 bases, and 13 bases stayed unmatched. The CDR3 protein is CASSISPGGSGETQYF. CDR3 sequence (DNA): TGCGCCAGCAGCATAAGTCCAGGGGGCTCGGGTGAGACCCAGTACTTC.

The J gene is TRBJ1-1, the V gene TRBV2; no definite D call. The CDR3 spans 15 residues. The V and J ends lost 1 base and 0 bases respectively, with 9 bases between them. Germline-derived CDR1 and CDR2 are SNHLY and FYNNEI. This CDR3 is CASSEGQPLNTEAFF. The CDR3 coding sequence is TGTGCCAGCAGTGAAGGGCAGCCTTTGAACACTGAAGCTTTCTTT.

Here the CDR3 reads CASSQDAGQTGYTF. Here the CDR3 DNA reads TGCGCCAGCAGCCAAGATGCGGGACAGACTGGCTACACCTTC. The chain uses TRBV4-3 and TRBJ1-2; 7 bases line up with TRBD1. Germline trimming cut 0 bases from V and 7 bases from J; bases unmatched to any gene: 5. Germline lookup yields CDR1 LGHNA and CDR2 YSLEER. This CDR3 has 14 amino acids.

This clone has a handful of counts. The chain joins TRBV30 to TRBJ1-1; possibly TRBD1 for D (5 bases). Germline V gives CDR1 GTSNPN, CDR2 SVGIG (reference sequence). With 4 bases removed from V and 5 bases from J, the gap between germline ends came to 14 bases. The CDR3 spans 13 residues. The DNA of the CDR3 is TGTGCCTGGAATCGGACACCCGGGACTGAAGCTTTCTTT. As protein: CAWNRTPGTEAFF.

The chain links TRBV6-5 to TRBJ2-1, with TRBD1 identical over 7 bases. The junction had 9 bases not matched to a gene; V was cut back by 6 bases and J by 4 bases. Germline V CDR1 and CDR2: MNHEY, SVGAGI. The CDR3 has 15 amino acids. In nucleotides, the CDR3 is TGTGCCAGCAGACTGGCGGACAGGCCTTACAATGAGCAGTTCTTC. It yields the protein CASRLADRPYNEQFF.

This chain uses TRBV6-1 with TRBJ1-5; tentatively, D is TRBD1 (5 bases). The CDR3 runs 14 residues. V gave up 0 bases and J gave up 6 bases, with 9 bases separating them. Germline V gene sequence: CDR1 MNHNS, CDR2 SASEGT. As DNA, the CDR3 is TGTGCCAGCAGTGAAGCCGGGGGGTTTCAGCCCCAGCATTTT. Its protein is CASSEAGGFQPQHF.

CDR3 region: CASSLGVGPYNEQFF. The DNA for the CDR3 is TGTGCCAGCAGCTTAGGAGTGGGACCCTACAATGAGCAGTTCTTC. This chain uses TRBV7-2 with TRBJ2-1; D may be TRBD1 or TRBD2 (5 bases each). Trimming shortened V by 1 base and J by 2 bases, and 9 bases separated the two germline ends. CDR1 is SGHTA and CDR2 is FQGNSA in the germline V gene. The CDR3 consists of 15 residues.